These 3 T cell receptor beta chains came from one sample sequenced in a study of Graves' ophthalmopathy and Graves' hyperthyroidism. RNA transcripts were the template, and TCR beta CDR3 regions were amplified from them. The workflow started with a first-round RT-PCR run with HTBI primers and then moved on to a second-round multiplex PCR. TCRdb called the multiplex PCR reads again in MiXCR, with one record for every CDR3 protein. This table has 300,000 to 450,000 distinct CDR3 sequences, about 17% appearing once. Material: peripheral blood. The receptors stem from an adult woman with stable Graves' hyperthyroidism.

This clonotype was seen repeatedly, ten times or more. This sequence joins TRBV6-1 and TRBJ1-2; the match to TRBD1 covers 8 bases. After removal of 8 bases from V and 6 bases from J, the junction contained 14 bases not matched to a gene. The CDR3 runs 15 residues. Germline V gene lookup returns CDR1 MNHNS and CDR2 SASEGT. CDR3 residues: CASYAPAVRGHGYTF. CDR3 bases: TGTGCCAGCTATGCCCCGGCGGTCAGGGGGCATGGCTACACCTTC.

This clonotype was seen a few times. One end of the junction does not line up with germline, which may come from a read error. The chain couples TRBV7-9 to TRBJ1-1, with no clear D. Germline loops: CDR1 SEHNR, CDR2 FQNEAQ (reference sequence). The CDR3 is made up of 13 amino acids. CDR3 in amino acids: CASSLAGFSEAFF. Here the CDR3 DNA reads TGTGCCAGCAGCTTAGCGGGGTTCTCTGAGGCTTTCTTT.

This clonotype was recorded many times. The CDR3 DNA follows: TGTGCCAGCAGACTATTCACCCTTCGGCACCAGGAGCAGTACTTC. Protein product: CASRLFTLRHQEQYF. V is TRBV28 and J is TRBJ2-7; D is unresolved. The germline gives CDR1 MDHEN, CDR2 SYDVKM. The V gene lost 6 bases and the J gene lost 7 bases, with 22 bases spanning the gap. The CDR3 extends over 15 amino acids.